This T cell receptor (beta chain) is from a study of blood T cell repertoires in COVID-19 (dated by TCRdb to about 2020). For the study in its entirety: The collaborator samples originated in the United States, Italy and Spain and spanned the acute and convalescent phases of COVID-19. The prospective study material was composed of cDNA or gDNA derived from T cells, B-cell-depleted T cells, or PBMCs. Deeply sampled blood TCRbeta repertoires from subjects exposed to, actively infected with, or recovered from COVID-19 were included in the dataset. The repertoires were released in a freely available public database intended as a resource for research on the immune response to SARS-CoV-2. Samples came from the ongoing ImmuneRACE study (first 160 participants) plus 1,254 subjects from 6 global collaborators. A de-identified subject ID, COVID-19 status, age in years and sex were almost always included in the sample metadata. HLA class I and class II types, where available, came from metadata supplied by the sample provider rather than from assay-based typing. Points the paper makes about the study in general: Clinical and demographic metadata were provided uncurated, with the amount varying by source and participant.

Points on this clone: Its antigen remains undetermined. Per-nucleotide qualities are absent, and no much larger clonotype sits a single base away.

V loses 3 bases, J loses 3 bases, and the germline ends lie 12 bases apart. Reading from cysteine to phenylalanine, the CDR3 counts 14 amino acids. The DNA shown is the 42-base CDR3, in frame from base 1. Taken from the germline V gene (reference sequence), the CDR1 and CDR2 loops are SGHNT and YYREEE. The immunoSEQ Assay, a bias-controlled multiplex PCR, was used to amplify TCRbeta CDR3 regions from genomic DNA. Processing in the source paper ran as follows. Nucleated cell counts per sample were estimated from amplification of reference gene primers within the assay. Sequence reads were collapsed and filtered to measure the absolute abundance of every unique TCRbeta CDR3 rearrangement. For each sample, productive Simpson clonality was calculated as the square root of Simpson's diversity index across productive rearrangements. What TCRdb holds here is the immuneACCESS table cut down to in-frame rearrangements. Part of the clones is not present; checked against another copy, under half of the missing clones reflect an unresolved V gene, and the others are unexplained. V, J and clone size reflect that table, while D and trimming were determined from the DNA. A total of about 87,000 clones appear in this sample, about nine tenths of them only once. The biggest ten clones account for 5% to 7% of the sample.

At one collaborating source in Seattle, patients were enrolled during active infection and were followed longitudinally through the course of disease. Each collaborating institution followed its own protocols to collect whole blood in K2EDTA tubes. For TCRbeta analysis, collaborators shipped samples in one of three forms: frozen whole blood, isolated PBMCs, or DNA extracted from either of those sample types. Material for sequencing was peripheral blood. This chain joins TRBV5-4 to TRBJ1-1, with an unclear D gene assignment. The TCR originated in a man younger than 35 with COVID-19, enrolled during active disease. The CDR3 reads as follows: CASSSPGLYTEAFF. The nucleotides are TGTGCCAGCAGCTCTCCAGGACTGTACACTGAAGCTTTCTTT.